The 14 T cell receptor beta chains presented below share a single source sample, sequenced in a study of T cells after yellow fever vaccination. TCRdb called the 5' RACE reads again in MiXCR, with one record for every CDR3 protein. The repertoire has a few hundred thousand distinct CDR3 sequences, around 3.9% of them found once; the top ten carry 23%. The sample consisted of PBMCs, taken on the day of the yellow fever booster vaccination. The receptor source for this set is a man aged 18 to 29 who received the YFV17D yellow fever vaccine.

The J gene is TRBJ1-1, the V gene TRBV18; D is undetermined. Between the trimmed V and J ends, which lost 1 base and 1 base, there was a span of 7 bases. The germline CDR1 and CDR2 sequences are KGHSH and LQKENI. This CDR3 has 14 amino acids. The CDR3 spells CASSPHRENTEAFF. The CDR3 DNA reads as TGTGCCAGCTCACCACATCGAGAGAACACTGAAGCTTTCTTT. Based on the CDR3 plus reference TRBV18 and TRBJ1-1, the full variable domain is NAGVMQNPRHLVRRRGQEARLRCSPMKGHSHVYWYRQLPEEGLKFMVYLQKENIIDESGMPKERFSAEFPKEGPSILRIQQVVRGDSAAYFCASSPHRENTEAFFGQGTRLTVV.

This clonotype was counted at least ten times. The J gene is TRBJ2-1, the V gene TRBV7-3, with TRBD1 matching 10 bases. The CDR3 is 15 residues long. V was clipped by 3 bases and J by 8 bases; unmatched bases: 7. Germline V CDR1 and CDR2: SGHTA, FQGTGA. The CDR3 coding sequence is TGTGCCAGCAGCTTGACAGGGGGCCCCACAGATGAGCAGTTCTTC. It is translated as CASSLTGGPTDEQFF.

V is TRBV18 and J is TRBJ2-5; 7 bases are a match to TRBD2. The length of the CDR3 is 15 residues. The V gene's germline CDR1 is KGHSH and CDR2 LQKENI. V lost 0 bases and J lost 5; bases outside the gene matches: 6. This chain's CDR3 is CASSPPGSGRETQYF. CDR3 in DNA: TGTGCCAGCTCACCACCTGGATCCGGGAGGGAGACCCAGTACTTC.

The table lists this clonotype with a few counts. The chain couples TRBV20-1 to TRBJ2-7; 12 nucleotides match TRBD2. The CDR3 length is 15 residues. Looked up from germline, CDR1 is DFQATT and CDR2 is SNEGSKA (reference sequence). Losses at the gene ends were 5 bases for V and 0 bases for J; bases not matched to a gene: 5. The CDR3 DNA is TGCAGTGCTCGAGGACTAGCGGGGAGCTCCTACGAGCAGTACTTC. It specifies CSARGLAGSSYEQYF.

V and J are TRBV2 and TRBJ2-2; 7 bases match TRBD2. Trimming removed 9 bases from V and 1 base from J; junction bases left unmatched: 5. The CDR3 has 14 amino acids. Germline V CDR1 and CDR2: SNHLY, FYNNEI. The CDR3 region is CASRDYLNTGELFF. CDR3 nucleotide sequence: TGTGCCAGTCGGGACTATCTGAACACCGGGGAGCTGTTTTTT.

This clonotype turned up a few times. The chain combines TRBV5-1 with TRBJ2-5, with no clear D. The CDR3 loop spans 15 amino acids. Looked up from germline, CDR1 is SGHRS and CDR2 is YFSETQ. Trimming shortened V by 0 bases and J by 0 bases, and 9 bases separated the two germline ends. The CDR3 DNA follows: TGCGCCAGCAGCTTGGGTGTGGGGAACCAAGAGACCCAGTACTTC. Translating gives CASSLGVGNQETQYF.

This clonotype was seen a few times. In nucleotides, the CDR3 is TGCAGTGCTAGAGATGGGGGGCGCGGCTCCTACGAGCAGTACGTC. Translated: CSARDGGRGSYEQYV. V gene TRBV20-1 combines with J gene TRBJ2-7, with D perhaps TRBD1 or TRBD2 (6 bases each). Germline V CDR1 and CDR2: DFQATT, SNEGSKA (reference sequence). The V and J ends lost 0 bases and 0 bases respectively, with 12 bases between them. CDR3 length: 15 residues.

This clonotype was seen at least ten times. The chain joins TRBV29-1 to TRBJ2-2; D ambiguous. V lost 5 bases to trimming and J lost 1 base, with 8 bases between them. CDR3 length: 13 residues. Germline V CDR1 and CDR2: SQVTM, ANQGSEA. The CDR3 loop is CSVNWENTGELFF. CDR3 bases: TGCAGCGTTAATTGGGAGAACACCGGGGAGCTGTTTTTT.

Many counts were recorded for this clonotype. The CDR3 DNA reads as TGTGCCAGCAGCCCGACTAGGTTCAATGAGCAGTTCTTC. Amino acids: CASSPTRFNEQFF. The chain employs TRBV7-2 and TRBJ2-1; a weak D match, TRBD2 (6 bases). The length of the CDR3 is 13 residues. CDR1 and CDR2 from the germline V gene are SGHTA and FQGNSA. V was pared by 5 bases and J by 6 bases, with 11 bases between.

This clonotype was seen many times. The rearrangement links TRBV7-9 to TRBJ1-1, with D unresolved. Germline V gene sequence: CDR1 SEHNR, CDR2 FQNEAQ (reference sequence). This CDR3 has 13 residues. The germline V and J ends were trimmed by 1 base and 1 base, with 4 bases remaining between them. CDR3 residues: CASSLVENTEAFF. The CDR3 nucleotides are TGTGCCAGCAGCTTAGTGGAGAACACTGAAGCTTTCTTT. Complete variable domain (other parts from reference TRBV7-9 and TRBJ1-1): DTGVSQNPRHKITKRGQNVTFRCDPISEHNRLYWYRQTLGQGPEFLTYFQNEAQLEKSRLLSDRFSAERPKGSFSTLEIQRTEQGDSAMYLCASSLVENTEAFFGQGTRLTVV.

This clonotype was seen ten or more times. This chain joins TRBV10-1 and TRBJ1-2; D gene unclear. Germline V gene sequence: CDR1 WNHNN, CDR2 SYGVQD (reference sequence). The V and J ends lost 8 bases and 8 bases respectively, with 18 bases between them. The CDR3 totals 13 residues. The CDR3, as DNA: TGCGCCAGCCACCTCCTAGACGGCGCGGGCTACACCTTC. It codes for CASHLLDGAGYTF.

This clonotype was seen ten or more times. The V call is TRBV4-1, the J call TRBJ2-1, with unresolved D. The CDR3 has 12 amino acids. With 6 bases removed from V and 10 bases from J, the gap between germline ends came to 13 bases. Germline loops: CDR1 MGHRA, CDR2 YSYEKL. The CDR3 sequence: CASSPAVGEQFF. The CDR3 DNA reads TGCGCCAGCAGTCCAGCAGTTGGCGAGCAGTTCTTC.

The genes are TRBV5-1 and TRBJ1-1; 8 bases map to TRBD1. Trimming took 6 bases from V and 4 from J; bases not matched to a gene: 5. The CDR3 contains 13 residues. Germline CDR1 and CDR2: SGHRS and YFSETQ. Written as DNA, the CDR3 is TGCGCCAGCACCGGACAGGGCAGCACTGAAGCTTTCTTT. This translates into CASTGQGSTEAFF.

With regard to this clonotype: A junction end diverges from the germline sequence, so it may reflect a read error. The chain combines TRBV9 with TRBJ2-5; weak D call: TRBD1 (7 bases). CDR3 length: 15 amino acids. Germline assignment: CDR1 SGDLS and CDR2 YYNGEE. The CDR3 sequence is CASSGRGALGETHYF. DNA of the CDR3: TGTGCCAGCAGCGGCAGGGGGGCGCTCGGAGAGACCCATTACTTC.